Listed below are T cell receptor beta chains from one sample, sequenced in a study of CD8 T cells in cerebrospinal fluid in Alzheimer's disease. Reanalyzing the 10x single-cell sequencing reads, TCRdb keeps one entry per CDR3 protein, without DNA. The repertoire table contains approximately 1,500 distinct CDR3 sequences. Sample: cerebrospinal fluid. The receptor set was obtained from a human donor with mild cognitive impairment. Both conserved end residues are part of each CDR3. The order of the fields is J gene, V gene, clone size, CDR3 length, CDR3 protein. Clone size appears in some rows only: once, few, many, or a class for an expanded clone.

J gene: TRBJ2-5
V gene: TRBV6-6
clone size: medium-sized
CDR3 length: 13
CDR3 protein: CASKLGGPQTQYF

J gene: TRBJ2-3
V gene: TRBV4-1
clone size: medium-sized
CDR3 length: 11
CDR3 protein: CASGGTDTQYF

J gene: TRBJ2-5
V gene: TRBV7-6
clone size: -
CDR3 length: 14
CDR3 protein: CASSLDWGGETQYF

J gene: TRBJ2-7
V gene: TRBV6-5
clone size: -
CDR3 length: 14
CDR3 protein: CASSPSGRVYEQYF

J gene: TRBJ1-1
V gene: TRBV4-3
clone size: -
CDR3 length: 15
CDR3 protein: CASSRDVRGSTEAFF

J gene: TRBJ2-5
V gene: TRBV20-1
clone size: medium-sized
CDR3 length: 12
CDR3 protein: CSAQTGGETQYF

J gene: TRBJ2-1
V gene: TRBV9
clone size: large
CDR3 length: 15
CDR3 protein: CASSVDSGSRNEQFF

J gene: TRBJ2-1
V gene: TRBV11-2
clone size: large
CDR3 length: 15
CDR3 protein: CASTGTSGSYNEQFF

J gene: TRBJ1-1
V gene: TRBV9
clone size: medium-sized
CDR3 length: 14
CDR3 protein: CASSPSDSYTEAFF

J gene: TRBJ2-5
V gene: TRBV5-1
clone size: medium-sized
CDR3 length: 15
CDR3 protein: CASSLGQGMGETQYF

J gene: TRBJ2-3
V gene: TRBV20-1
clone size: medium-sized
CDR3 length: 15
CDR3 protein: CSVPTSGRAADTQYF

J gene: TRBJ1-5
V gene: TRBV7-2
clone size: medium-sized
CDR3 length: 14
CDR3 protein: CASSLERGNQPQHF

J gene: TRBJ1-1
V gene: TRBV28
clone size: medium-sized
CDR3 length: 14
CDR3 protein: CASHLGHANTEAFF

J gene: TRBJ1-2
V gene: TRBV3-1
clone size: medium-sized
CDR3 length: 14
CDR3 protein: CASGWTGGGYGYTF

J gene: TRBJ2-3
V gene: TRBV7-3
clone size: medium-sized
CDR3 length: 15
CDR3 protein: CASSLRGSGTDTQYF

J gene: TRBJ1-6
V gene: TRBV6-5
clone size: -
CDR3 length: 14
CDR3 protein: CASSYGQRNSPLHF

J gene: TRBJ2-3
V gene: TRBV7-8
clone size: -
CDR3 length: 16
CDR3 protein: CASSLGLAGSIDTQYF

J gene: TRBJ1-2
V gene: TRBV27
clone size: medium-sized
CDR3 length: 14
CDR3 protein: CASGTSGGFYGYTF

J gene: TRBJ2-3
V gene: TRBV20-1
clone size: large
CDR3 length: 13
CDR3 protein: CSAPHGGRDTQYF